Listed here are 15 T cell receptor beta chains from one sample, sequenced in a study of blood T cell repertoires in COVID-19. Method: immunoSEQ multiplex PCR; TCRdb's copy keeps in-frame clones and lacks some. The table lists 250,000 to 300,000 clones, more than 75% of them singletons. Sequences were obtained from PBMCs or T cells enriched from blood (not recorded which). The source is a man aged 18 to 30 who had recovered from COVID-19.

This clone was counted between two and nine times. The sample holds other DNA sequences that translate to the same CDR3. This chain connects TRBV3-1 (or the pseudogene TRBV3-2) to TRBJ1-5; the D is unclear. Germline-derived CDR1 and CDR2 are LGHDT and YNNKEL (reference sequence). The CDR3 extends over 14 amino acids. V shed 1 base and J shed 2 bases, with 6 bases lying between them. Here the CDR3 reads CASSQAGGNQPQHF. DNA for the CDR3: TGTGCCAGCAGCCAAGCCGGAGGCAATCAGCCCCAGCATTTT.

This rearrangement joins TRBV7-6 to TRBJ2-3; 11 bases align to TRBD2. The J segment lost 4 bases and the V segment lost 0 bases, leaving 9 bases of the junction unmatched. CDR1 and CDR2 from the germline V gene are SGHVS and FNYEAQ. The CDR3 runs 18 residues. The DNA of the CDR3 is TGTGCCAGCAGCTTAGCGGCTAGCGGGAGGAGTGGGGCAGATACGCAGTATTTT. Translating it yields CASSLAASGRSGADTQYF.

This clone showed up just once. V gene TRBV7-9 combines with J gene TRBJ2-1, with TRBD1 identical over 7 bases. Germline loops: CDR1 SEHNR, CDR2 FQNEAQ (reference sequence). V dropped 5 bases and J dropped 10; count of bases not matched to a gene: 2. The CDR3 is made up of 11 amino acids. CDR3 DNA: TGTGCCAGCAGCCTGGGACAGGAGCAGTTCTTC. As protein: CASSLGQEQFF. The full variable domain, with the rest looked up from reference TRBV7-9 and TRBJ2-1, is DTGVSQNPRHKITKRGQNVTFRCDPISEHNRLYWYRQTLGQGPEFLTYFQNEAQLEKSRLLSDRFSAERPKGSFSTLEIQRTEQGDSAMYLCASSLGQEQFFGPGTRLTVL.

The chain combines TRBV7-9 with TRBJ1-1, with D unresolved. V was cut by 1 base and J by 8 bases, with 11 bases left in between. This CDR3 spans 13 amino acids. The germline gives CDR1 SEHNR, CDR2 FQNEAQ (reference sequence). CDR3 coding DNA: TGTGCCAGCAGCTTAGAGGATCCAGGAGAAGCTTTCTTT. This translates into CASSLEDPGEAFF.

The gene calls are TRBV27 and TRBJ1-6; D gene unclear. The CDR3 covers 16 residues. V lost 6 bases and J lost 9, with 21 bases in between. Per germline, CDR1 MNHEY and CDR2 SMNVEV (reference sequence). The DNA for the CDR3 is TGTGCCAGCAGCGCTAGGGTACAGACTATAGGTTCACCCCTCCACTTT. Translated: CASSARVQTIGSPLHF.

The rearrangement links TRBV7-8 to TRBJ1-4; D may be TRBD1 (6 bases). The ends were cut back, 5 bases at V and 2 bases at J, with 15 bases in the middle. This CDR3 has 16 residues. The germline CDR1 and CDR2 sequences are SGHVS and FQNEAQ. The CDR3 protein is CASSGQGLSTNEKLFF. Written as DNA, the CDR3 is TGTGCCAGCAGCGGCCAGGGGTTGAGCACTAATGAAAAACTGTTTTTT.

The chain joins TRBV29-1 to TRBJ1-1; D is undetermined. Trimming removed 3 bases from V and 0 bases from J, with 5 bases in between. Germline V gives CDR1 SQVTM, CDR2 ANQGSEA. The CDR3 has 12 residues. In nucleotides, the CDR3 is TGCAGCGTTGATGTCTTGAACACTGAAGCTTTCTTT. This codes for CSVDVLNTEAFF. The whole variable domain, filled in from reference TRBV29-1 and TRBJ1-1, reads SAVISQKPSRDICQRGTSLTIQCQVDSQVTMMFWYRQQPGQSLTLIATANQGSEATYESGFVIDKFPISRPNLTFSTLTVSNMSPEDSSIYLCSVDVLNTEAFFGQGTRLTVV.

The chain joins TRBV27 to TRBJ2-1, with 8 positions matching TRBD2. The CDR3 covers 14 residues. V shed 6 bases and J 6 bases; nucleotides not matched to a gene: 7. Germline loops: CDR1 MNHEY, CDR2 SMNVEV (reference sequence). The CDR3 DNA follows: TGTGCCAGCAGATGGGCGGGAGGTGCCAATGAGCAGTTCTTC. It codes for CASRWAGGANEQFF.

This chain links TRBV11-3 with TRBJ2-1, with TRBD2 matching over 9 bases. Trimming removed 1 base from V and 5 bases from J; junction bases left unmatched: 6. CDR1 SGHNT and CDR2 YENEEA come from the germline V gene. This CDR3 spans 16 amino acids. DNA for the CDR3: TGTGCCAGCAGCTTAGGTCTGCCTAGCGGGAACAATGAGCAGTTCTTC. The encoded protein is CASSLGLPSGNNEQFF. The complete variable domain, with remaining parts taken from reference TRBV11-3 and TRBJ2-1, reads EAGVVQSPRYKIIEKKQPVAFWCNPISGHNTLYWYLQNLGQGPELLIRYENEEAVDDSQLPKDRFSAERLKGVDSTLKIQPAELGDSAVYLCASSLGLPSGNNEQFFGPGTRLTVL.

This clone showed up just a few times. The chain carries TRBV18 and TRBJ2-7; D call uncertain. Per the germline V gene, CDR1 is KGHSH and CDR2 is LQKENI. The CDR3 is made up of 13 amino acids. With 3 bases removed from V and 0 bases from J, the gap between germline ends came to 6 bases. The CDR3 DNA sequence: TGTGCCAGCTCACCTGGCAACTCCTACGAGCAGTACTTC. This encodes CASSPGNSYEQYF.

This clone was found once. The chain joins TRBV2 to TRBJ1-2; 7 nucleotides line up with TRBD1. CDR1 and CDR2 (germline): SNHLY, FYNNEI. This CDR3 contains 14 residues. V trimming: 4 bases; J trimming: 5 bases; junction bases outside the gene matches: 7. The CDR3 DNA follows: TGTGCCAGCAGTGTAGAGGGACAGAATTATGGCTACACCTTC. Its translation: CASSVEGQNYGYTF.

This clone has more than one count but fewer than ten. The CDR3 protein is CASSLSPDNQPQHF. CDR3 nucleotides: TGTGCCAGCAGTTTATCGCCAGATAATCAGCCCCAGCATTTT. V usage is TRBV28 and J usage is TRBJ1-5, with D hard to call. This CDR3 is 14 amino acids long. In germline, CDR1 is MDHEN, CDR2 SYDVKM. Trimming left V 1 base short and J 4 bases short, with 8 bases between.

The V gene is TRBV15, the J gene TRBJ2-3; 7 bases match TRBD1. After removal of 3 bases from V and 0 bases from J, the junction contained 6 bases not matched to a gene. The CDR3 has 16 amino acids. The germline CDR1 and CDR2 sequences are LNHNV and YYDKDF (reference sequence). In nucleotides, the CDR3 is TGTGCCACCAGCAGTGACAGGGTCTTTAGCACAGATACGCAGTATTTT. As protein: CATSSDRVFSTDTQYF.

The chain has TRBV4-1 and TRBJ1-4; no clear D gene. Trimming left V 0 bases short and J 5 bases short, with 7 bases between. This CDR3 has 14 amino acids. CDR1 is MGHRA, CDR2 YSYEKL, per germline. The CDR3 loop reads CASSQERENEKLFF. The CDR3 coding sequence is TGCGCCAGCAGCCAAGAAAGGGAGAATGAAAAACTGTTTTTT.

CDR3 in DNA: TGTGCCAGCAGCCGGACTAGCGGGGGGACTCGAGAGCAGTTCTTC. Encoded protein: CASSRTSGGTREQFF. The gene calls are TRBV2 and TRBJ2-1; 14 nucleotides align to TRBD2. The CDR3 totals 15 residues. Germline CDR1 SNHLY, CDR2 FYNNEI. The junction had 8 bases not matched to a gene; V was cut back by 6 bases and J by 10 bases.